What follows are 9 T cell receptor beta chains derived from one specimen sequenced in a study of blood T cells in healthy people across ages. A second PCR of 7 to 11 cycles used a sample-barcoded 5' primer and a J-beta primer mix. TCRdb independently ran MiXCR on the 5' RACE reads; one entry per CDR3 protein. This table holds around 1,800,000 distinct CDR3 sequences, 35% to 50% found once. Material for sequencing was blood. The origin of the receptors is a human donor in good health.

This chain uses TRBV19 with TRBJ1-4; the match to TRBD1 covers 8 bases. This CDR3 comprises 16 residues. J gave up 8 bases and V 6 bases, and 14 bases lay outside the gene matches. From germline, CDR1 is LNHDA and CDR2 SQIVND (reference sequence). The CDR3 region is CASRQDPGTGWEKLFF. In nucleotides, the CDR3 is TGTGCCAGTAGGCAGGACCCTGGGACAGGATGGGAAAAACTGTTTTTT.

The V and J genes are TRBV4-1 and TRBJ1-2; D is unresolved. CDR3 length: 14 residues. The V and J ends lost 1 base and 6 bases respectively, with 12 bases between them. Per the germline V gene, CDR1 is MGHRA and CDR2 is YSYEKL. CDR3 sequence: CASSQGTFTDGYTF. CDR3 nucleotides: TGCGCCAGCAGCCAAGGGACTTTTACCGATGGCTACACCTTC.

The chain has TRBV5-4 and TRBJ2-5, with TRBD1 matching 10 bases. The CDR3 loop spans 17 amino acids. V shed 0 bases and J 0 bases; nucleotides not matched to a gene: 5. In germline, CDR1 is SGHNT, CDR2 YYREEE (reference sequence). The CDR3 protein is CASSLGQGAPHQETQYF. Here the CDR3 DNA reads TGTGCCAGCAGCTTGGGACAGGGGGCCCCCCACCAAGAGACCCAGTACTTC.

This clonotype came up a few times. V is TRBV6-5 and J is TRBJ2-3; 7 bases fit TRBD2. V shed 4 bases and J 4 bases; nucleotides not matched to a gene: 8. CDR1 is MNHEY and CDR2 is SVGAGI in the germline V gene. CDR3 length: 15 amino acids. CDR3 sequence reads: CASSSWGGDSDTQYF. Written as DNA, the CDR3 is TGTGCCAGCAGTTCATGGGGAGGGGACTCAGATACGCAGTATTTT.

This chain uses TRBV7-2 with TRBJ2-1, with 9 bases lining up with TRBD2. V lost 5 bases to trimming and J lost 9 bases; unmatched junction nucleotides: 8. The CDR3 sequence is 14 residues long. CDR1 is SGHTA, CDR2 FQGNSA, per germline. The CDR3 protein is CASSIQRGAREQFF. DNA for the CDR3: TGTGCCAGCAGCATCCAGCGGGGGGCTCGTGAGCAGTTCTTC.

The V call is TRBV19, the J call TRBJ1-5; 11 bases are shared with TRBD1. Germline trimming cut 3 bases from V and 7 bases from J; bases unmatched to any gene: 8. From germline, CDR1 is LNHDA and CDR2 SQIVND (reference sequence). The CDR3 is 16 residues long. Here the CDR3 DNA reads TGTGCCAGTAGTATTCCGGGGACAGGGGGTTGCCAGCCCCAGCATTTT. Amino acid sequence: CASSIPGTGGCQPQHF.

This clonotype showed up just a few times. The chain links TRBV29-1 to TRBJ1-1; D is ambiguous. Between the trimmed V and J ends, which lost 7 bases and 1 base, there was a span of 16 bases. Per the germline V gene, CDR1 is SQVTM and CDR2 is ANQGSEA. This CDR3 is 14 amino acids long. DNA of the CDR3: TGCAGCGCTGGTAAAACGAGCGGGAACACTGAAGCTTTCTTT. As protein: CSAGKTSGNTEAFF. Full variable domain (outside the CDR3, taken from reference TRBV29-1 and TRBJ1-1): SAVISQKPSRDICQRGTSLTIQCQVDSQVTMMFWYRQQPGQSLTLIATANQGSEATYESGFVIDKFPISRPNLTFSTLTVSNMSPEDSSIYLCSAGKTSGNTEAFFGQGTRLTVV.

The V gene is TRBV3-1, the J gene TRBJ2-7; 9 nucleotides line up with TRBD2. The CDR3 spans 15 residues. V was pared by 4 bases and J by 3 bases, with 7 bases of the junction left unmatched. Germline V gene lookup returns CDR1 LGHDT and CDR2 YNNKEL (reference sequence). Here the CDR3 DNA reads TGTGCCAGCAGCCTCTCTAGCGGGGCGGGCTACGAGCAGTACTTC. It translates to CASSLSSGAGYEQYF.

The rearrangement links TRBV20-1 to TRBJ2-3, with D possibly TRBD2 on 5 matching bases. Germline V gives CDR1 DFQATT, CDR2 SNEGSKA (reference sequence). The CDR3 length is 15 residues. Trimming left V 6 bases short and J 0 bases short, with 16 bases between. The CDR3 reads CSAPNRRGSTDTQYF. CDR3 sequence (DNA): TGCAGTGCCCCCAATCGTCGGGGTAGCACAGATACGCAGTATTTT.